This TCR beta chain was captured by sequencing in a study of blood T cell repertoires in COVID-19. Study as a whole: Material from acute and convalescent COVID-19 was sourced from the United States, Italy and Spain.

Trimming left V 3 bases short and J 7 bases short, with 13 bases between. Germline values: CDR1 KGHSH, CDR2 LQKENI. The CDR3 consists of 14 residues. Methods used by the authors: Using reference gene primer amplification, nucleated cell counts were estimated. Clones were sequenced by immunoSEQ multiplex PCR, and TCRdb holds only the in-frame ones, with some missing. The V and J calls and clone size were taken over from that table, and D and trimming were inferred from the DNA. The sample includes tens of thousands of clones, just over 85% of them seen just once. Input material: peripheral blood. The sequence was collected from a man older than 75 with active COVID-19. The chain links TRBV18 to TRBJ2-1; D is perhaps TRBD1 (6 bases). CDR3 DNA: TGTGCCAGCTCACCTCCGACAGGTGAAAATGAGCAGTTCTTC. Its protein is CASSPPTGENEQFF.